One and the same sample provided the 10 T cell receptor beta chains below, sequenced in a study of blood T cell repertoires in COVID-19. Sequencing was performed with immunoSEQ multiplex PCR; in TCRdb, only in-frame clones are kept and a portion is missing. Of 140,000 or so clones in the sample, around 87% were seen once. The specimen was peripheral blood. Every receptor here comes from a man aged 50 to 59 who had recovered from COVID-19.

This chain uses TRBV4-3 with TRBJ1-1; possibly TRBD1 for D (6 bases). V was trimmed by 0 bases and J by 4 bases, leaving 15 bases between them. There are 16 residues in the CDR3. From germline, CDR1 is LGHNA and CDR2 YSLEER. CDR3 protein: CASSQEQPGAGTEAFF. The CDR3 DNA reads as TGCGCCAGCAGCCAAGAACAGCCAGGGGCCGGCACTGAAGCTTTCTTT.

This chain uses TRBV7-2 with TRBJ2-3; tentatively, D is TRBD1 (7 bases). Germline V gene data show CDR1 as SGHTA and CDR2 as FQGNSA. The CDR3 runs to 14 residues. The V and J ends lost 5 bases and 8 bases respectively, with 17 bases between them. The CDR3 DNA reads TGTGCCAGCAGCCCGGAGGGGGCCCGGGGTACGCAGTATTTT. Protein product: CASSPEGARGTQYF.

The rearrangement uses TRBV29-1 and TRBJ2-1; 11 nucleotides line up with TRBD2. J lost 4 bases, V lost 6 bases, and 8 bases had no gene match. There are 15 residues in the CDR3. Germline V lookup: CDR1 SQVTM, CDR2 ANQGSEA. The CDR3 DNA follows: TGCAGCGTCGTAAGAGGGACTAGCGGTTACAATGAGCAGTTCTTC. The encoded protein is CSVVRGTSGYNEQFF.

The J gene is TRBJ2-1, the V gene TRBV24-1; D possibly corresponds to TRBD1 (5 bases). V was clipped by 3 bases and J by 5 bases, with 10 bases between them. This CDR3 region has 14 residues. The germline gives CDR1 KGHDR, CDR2 SFDVKD. CDR3: CATSDQGYNNEQFF. For the CDR3, the DNA is TGTGCCACCAGTGATCAGGGATACAACAATGAGCAGTTCTTC.

This clone was seen just once. The chain is built from TRBV4-3 and TRBJ2-1; D is unclear. Germline V lookup: CDR1 LGHNA, CDR2 YSLEER. CDR3 length: 14 amino acids. V lost 0 bases and J 8 bases, leaving 11 bases between the germline ends. This CDR3 is CASSQDRSPDEQFF. The DNA of the CDR3 is TGCGCCAGCAGCCAAGACAGGTCCCCGGATGAGCAGTTCTTC.

There are a few counts of this clone. This chain uses TRBV5-1 with TRBJ1-2; a possible D gene is TRBD1 (5 bases). Germline lookup yields CDR1 SGHRS and CDR2 YFSETQ. Deletions cut 0 bases from V and 4 bases from J, with 13 bases between. There are 15 residues in the CDR3. Here the CDR3 reads CASSLDGTASYGYTF. As DNA, the CDR3 is TGCGCCAGCAGCTTGGACGGGACTGCGTCCTATGGCTACACCTTC.

The chain carries TRBV6-5 and TRBJ2-7; D is perhaps TRBD1 (6 bases). Germline CDR1 reads MNHEY; CDR2 reads SVGAGI. The CDR3 spans 14 residues. Trimming took off 0 bases at V and 7 bases at J, with 13 bases between the two ends. The CDR3 nucleotides read TGTGCCAGCAGTTACTCCCAGGGGAGAGGAGAGCAGTACTTC. It is translated as CASSYSQGRGEQYF.

The CDR3 DNA is TGTGCCAGCAGCCAAGCAGGGTACGGCTACACCTTC. Amino acids: CASSQAGYGYTF. The rearrangement links TRBV14 to TRBJ1-2; possible D gene TRBD1, 5 bases. This CDR3 comprises 12 residues. The germline V and J ends were trimmed by 1 base and 8 bases, with 8 bases remaining between them. Germline values: CDR1 SGHDN, CDR2 FVKESK.

The chain combines TRBV6-2 or TRBV6-3 with TRBJ1-1; D gene uncertain. The CDR3 contains 13 residues. Germline lookup yields CDR1 MNHEY and CDR2 SVGEGT. Trimming cost V 4 bases and J 0 bases, with 6 bases left between them. The CDR3 bases are TGTGCCAGCAGTTTTACAGTGAACACTGAAGCTTTCTTT. It translates to CASSFTVNTEAFF.

The rearrangement uses TRBV5-1 and TRBJ1-1; 7 bases fit TRBD1. This CDR3 is built from 17 residues. CDR1 and CDR2 (germline): SGHRS, YFSETQ. The trim removed 0 bases at V and 2 bases at J, leaving 10 bases unmatched. CDR3 bases: TGCGCCAGCAGCTTGGTCGGAGGGGGCATAGATAACACTGAAGCTTTCTTT. This codes for CASSLVGGGIDNTEAFF. Filled out from reference TRBV5-1 and TRBJ1-1, the complete variable domain reads KAGVTQTPRYLIKTRGQQVTLSCSPISGHRSVSWYQQTPGQGLQFLFEYFSETQRNKGNFPGRFSGRQFSNSRSEMNVSTLELGDSALYLCASSLVGGGIDNTEAFFGQGTRLTVV.